This T cell receptor beta chain was documented in a study of Graves' ophthalmopathy and Graves' hyperthyroidism. Overall study context: Hyperthyroidism counted as stable given no ophthalmopathy within 18 months of follow-up.

The CDR3 consists of 15 residues. Deletions cut 4 bases from V and 0 bases from J, with 7 bases between. Germline V gene sequence: CDR1 LGHNA, CDR2 YNFKEQ. Recruitment covered hyperthyroidism patients aged 18 to 65 whose new diagnosis was of under 2 months' duration. Amplification of the TCR beta CDR3 regions used RNA transcripts (as template). An initial RT-PCR round employing HTBI primers preceded a second-round multiplex PCR. MiXCR, run by TCRdb on the multiplex PCR reads, gives a single entry per CDR3 protein. The sample lists around 1,200,000 distinct CDR3 sequences, about 35% seen once, with approximately 12% in the top ten.

The chain links TRBV4-2 to TRBJ2-6, with D unclear. The sequencing input was peripheral blood or thyroid tissue (not recorded which). The clonotype comes from an adult man with Graves' hyperthyroidism. CDR3 sequence: CASSLEISGANVLTF. The CDR3 nucleotides read TGTGCCAGCAGCCTAGAGATCTCTGGGGCCAACGTCCTGACTTTC.